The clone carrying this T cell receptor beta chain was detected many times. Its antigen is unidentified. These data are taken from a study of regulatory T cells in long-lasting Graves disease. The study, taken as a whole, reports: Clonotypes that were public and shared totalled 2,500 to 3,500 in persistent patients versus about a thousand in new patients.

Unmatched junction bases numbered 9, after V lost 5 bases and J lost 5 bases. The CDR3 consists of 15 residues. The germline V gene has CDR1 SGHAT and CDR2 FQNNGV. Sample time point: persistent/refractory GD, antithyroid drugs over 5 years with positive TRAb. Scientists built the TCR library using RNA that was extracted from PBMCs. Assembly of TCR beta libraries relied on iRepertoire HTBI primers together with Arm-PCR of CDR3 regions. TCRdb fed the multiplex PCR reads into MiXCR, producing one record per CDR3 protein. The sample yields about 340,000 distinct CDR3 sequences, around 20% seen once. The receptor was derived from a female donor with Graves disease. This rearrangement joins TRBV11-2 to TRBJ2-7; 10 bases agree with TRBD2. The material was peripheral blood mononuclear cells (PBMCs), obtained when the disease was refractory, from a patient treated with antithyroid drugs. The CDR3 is CASSAGSGRADEQYF. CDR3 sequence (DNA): TGTGCCAGCAGCGCGGGAAGCGGGAGGGCCGACGAGCAGTACTTC.